One TCR beta chain is described in this entry. The antigen remains unidentified. The data stem from a study of cytomegalovirus exposure and HLA in healthy donors. Turning to the study itself: Within an early data release were roughly 90 million unique TCRs drawn from HLA-typed donors.

The study, taken as a whole, reports: Later analysis indicated greater clonal expansion among HLA-associated TCR beta chains than among equally common other chains. For cytomegalovirus status, the classifier reportedly gave diagnoses with high specificity and sensitivity.

A multiplex PCR was run with 60 Vbeta primers and 13 Jbeta primers. The repertoire was sequenced with immunoSEQ multiplex PCR; TCRdb's copy has only in-frame clones and lacks some. Of about 170,000 clones listed, roughly 79% are singletons. Sequenced material: PBMCs. The sequence was obtained from a woman in her thirties in good health and CMV-seropositive.

Here the CDR3 reads CASSAQGALTEAFF. In nucleotides, the CDR3 is TGTGCCAGCAGCGCTCAGGGGGCCCTTACTGAAGCTTTCTTT. The V call is TRBV7-9, the J call TRBJ1-1; 8 bases agree with TRBD1. The CDR3 has 14 amino acids. Per the germline V gene, CDR1 is SEHNR and CDR2 is FQNEAQ (reference sequence). V was clipped by 5 bases and J by 5 bases; unmatched bases: 7.